These T cell receptor beta chains were read from a single sample in a study of shared clonotypes between healthy human individuals. Sequencing was performed with immunoSEQ multiplex PCR; in TCRdb, only in-frame clones are kept and a portion is missing. Of roughly 2.4 million clones listed, 95% are singletons. Material: naive CD4+ T cells sorted from blood. The source of these receptors is a man between 18 and 29 years old in good health. CDR3s include the opening cysteine and the closing phenylalanine or tryptophan. D genes are given only for firm matches. Expanded clones are given a class, and other clones once, few, many or no size at all.

CDR3 | DNA | V | D | J | size
CASSPKLETQYF | TGTGCCAGCTCACCAAAATTAGAGACCCAGTACTTC | TRBV18 | NA | TRBJ2-5 | NA
CASSEANRGSTQYF | TGTGCCAGCAGTGAAGCCAACAGGGGCTCAACGCAGTATTTT | TRBV2 | TRBD1 | TRBJ2-3 | NA
CASSFPRFRDRDRNTEAFF | TGTGCCAGCAGCTTCCCCCGGTTTCGGGACAGGGATAGGAACACTGAAGCTTTCTTT | TRBV11-2 | TRBD1 | TRBJ1-1 | NA
CASALRDSRNQPQHF | TGTGCCAGCGCACTAAGGGACAGTCGCAATCAGCCCCAGCATTTT | TRBV21-1 | NA | TRBJ1-5 | NA
CASSARLAEPTSTDTQYF | TGTGCCAGCAGCGCGCGTCTAGCGGAGCCGACTAGCACAGATACGCAGTATTTT | TRBV7-6 | TRBD2 | TRBJ2-3 | once
CASSSSGEFSEQYF | TGTGCCAGCAGCTCTAGCGGGGAGTTCTCCGAGCAGTACTTC | TRBV7-9 | TRBD2 | TRBJ2-7 | NA
CASSVMNIQYF | TGTGCCAGCAGTGTAATGAACATTCAGTACTTC | TRBV6-1 | NA | TRBJ2-4 | NA
CASRPGPPATQYF | TGTGCCAGCAGGCCGGGCCCCCCAGCGACCCAGTACTTC | TRBV25-1 | NA | TRBJ2-5 | NA
CASSPPIGTPYEQYF | TGTGCCAGCTCGCCACCGATCGGGACACCCTACGAGCAGTACTTC | TRBV18 | NA | TRBJ2-7 | once
CASSLGQGFSYEQYF | TGTGCCAGCAGTTTGGGGCAGGGGTTCTCCTACGAGCAGTACTTC | TRBV27 | NA | TRBJ2-7 | NA
CASSLKTTYEQYF | TGTGCCAGCAGCTTGAAAACGACCTACGAGCAGTACTTC | TRBV5-4 | NA | TRBJ2-7 | once
CASGFSGQTNQPQHF | TGTGCTAGTGGTTTTTCCGGACAGACTAATCAGCCCCAGCATTTT | TRBV12-5 | NA | TRBJ1-5 | NA
CASSETGSGSGNTIYF | TGTGCCAGCAGTGAGACAGGCTCGGGGTCTGGAAACACCATATATTTT | TRBV6-1 | NA | TRBJ1-3 | NA
CASSPVYSYNEQFF | TGTGCCAGCTCACCAGTCTACAGTTACAATGAGCAGTTCTTC | TRBV18 | NA | TRBJ2-1 | NA
CASSFSGTSGGTTEETQYF | TGTGCCAGCAGCTTTAGTGGGACTAGCGGGGGGACGACCGAAGAGACCCAGTACTTC | TRBV7-2 | TRBD2 | TRBJ2-5 | NA
CASSLGTSGRKETQYF | TGCGCCAGCAGCTTGGGGACTAGCGGGAGAAAGGAGACCCAGTACTTC | TRBV5-1 | TRBD2 | TRBJ2-5 | NA
CASSQLQGKGEQYF | TGTGCCAGCAGCCAACTACAGGGAAAGGGCGAGCAGTACTTC | TRBV7-9 | NA | TRBJ2-7 | NA
CASSRWDRGDRSYNEQFF | TGCGCCAGCAGCCGCTGGGACAGGGGAGACCGGTCCTACAATGAGCAGTTCTTC | TRBV5-1 | TRBD1 | TRBJ2-1 | NA
CASSLSAGGYNEQFF | TGCGCCAGCAGCTTGTCGGCGGGGGGTTACAATGAGCAGTTCTTC | TRBV5-1 | TRBD2 | TRBJ2-1 | NA
CASSQDSVSTDTQYF | TGCGCCAGCAGCCAAGATTCAGTTAGCACAGATACGCAGTATTTT | TRBV4-1 | NA | TRBJ2-3 | NA
CASSRSSGELFF | TGTGCCAGTAGTAGAAGTAGCGGGGAGCTGTTTTTT | TRBV19 | NA | TRBJ2-2 | NA
CASSEDRDREKLFF | TGTGCCAGCAGTGAGGACAGGGATCGTGAAAAACTGTTTTTT | TRBV25-1 | TRBD1 | TRBJ1-4 | NA
CASSLLAGGLQFF | TGTGCCAGCAGCTTGTTAGCGGGGGGGCTTCAGTTCTTC | TRBV14 | TRBD2 | TRBJ2-1 | NA
CASSRQWANTGELFF | TGTGCCAGCAGCCGACAGTGGGCGAACACCGGGGAGCTGTTTTTT | TRBV5-6 | NA | TRBJ2-2 | NA
CASSFQDREGYEQYF | TGTGCCAGCAGCTTCCAGGACAGGGAAGGCTACGAGCAGTACTTC | TRBV5-6 | TRBD1 | TRBJ2-7 | NA
CAWKEGGNQPQHF | TGTGCCTGGAAGGAAGGGGGCAATCAGCCCCAGCATTTT | TRBV30 | NA | TRBJ1-5 | NA
CASSVGTELTEAFF | TGCGCCAGCAGTGTCGGGACGGAGCTGACTGAAGCTTTCTTT | TRBV4-1 | NA | TRBJ1-1 | NA
CASSLSLLQGTEAFF | TGTGCCAGCAGCCTTTCCCTATTACAGGGAACTGAAGCTTTCTTT | TRBV14 | NA | TRBJ1-1 | NA
CASNDRDRGEKLFF | TGTGCCAGCAACGACAGGGATCGGGGTGAAAAACTGTTTTTT | TRBV6-1 | TRBD1 | TRBJ1-4 | NA
CASSYDTYSSYEQYF | TGTGCCAGCAGTTACGACACCTACTCCTCCTACGAGCAGTACTTC | TRBV6-5 | NA | TRBJ2-7 | NA
CASSLISYGYTF | TGCGCCAGCAGCTTGATAAGCTATGGCTACACCTTC | TRBV5-1 | NA | TRBJ1-2 | NA
CASSIESVYGYTF | TGTGCCAGTAGTATCGAGAGCGTCTATGGCTACACCTTC | TRBV19 | NA | TRBJ1-2 | NA
CASSFLREQFF | TGTGCCAGCAGCTTTCTAAGAGAGCAGTTCTTC | TRBV5-4 | NA | TRBJ2-1 | NA